The entry below gives a single T cell receptor (beta chain) sequence along with its context. Its cognate antigen is unknown. Germline V gene sequence: CDR1 SGHRS, CDR2 YFSETQ. The CDR3 runs 15 residues. Trimming pared 3 bases from V and 4 bases from J, leaving 16 bases between. The sample is drawn from a study of response to subunit inactivated influenza vaccine. The study, taken as a whole, reports: The authors proposed limited new T cell recruitment per seasonal influenza vaccination.

TCRdb re-analysed the RT-PCR reads in MiXCR, keeping a single row per CDR3 protein. Of 500,000 to 550,000 distinct CDR3 sequences listed, 7.5% to 8.5% are singletons. The rearrangement joins TRBV5-1 to TRBJ1-1; possible D gene TRBD1, 5 bases. The input for sequencing was PBMCs from blood, taken around 25 months after vaccination. This TCR derives from a man aged 50 to 75 who received an inactivated influenza vaccine. Here the CDR3 DNA reads TGCGCCAGCAGCTATACCACGGGGGGGAGCACTGAAGCTTTCTTT. This translates into CASSYTTGGSTEAFF.